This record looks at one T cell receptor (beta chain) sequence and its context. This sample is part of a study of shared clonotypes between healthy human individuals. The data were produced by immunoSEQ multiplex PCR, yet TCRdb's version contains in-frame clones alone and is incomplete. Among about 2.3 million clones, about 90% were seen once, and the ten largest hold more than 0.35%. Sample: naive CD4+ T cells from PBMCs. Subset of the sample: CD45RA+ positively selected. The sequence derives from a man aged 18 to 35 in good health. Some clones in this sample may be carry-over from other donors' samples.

CDR3 residues: CSVYDLAGTEAFF. CDR3 sequence (DNA): TGCAGCGTCTACGATCTCGCGGGGACTGAAGCTTTCTTT. This sequence joins TRBV29-1 and TRBJ1-1; D is unresolved. Trimming cost V 6 bases and J 5 bases, with 16 bases left between them. CDR3 length: 13 amino acids. Germline V gene sequence: CDR1 SQVTM, CDR2 ANQGSEA. The full variable domain, completed using reference TRBV29-1 and TRBJ1-1, is SAVISQKPSRDICQRGTSLTIQCQVDSQVTMMFWYRQQPGQSLTLIATANQGSEATYESGFVIDKFPISRPNLTFSTLTVSNMSPEDSSIYLCSVYDLAGTEAFFGQGTRLTVV.